A single TCR beta chain is shown here with its context. Antigen: not known. This sample is drawn from a study of cytomegalovirus exposure and HLA in healthy donors. Study observations and caveats: Presence/absence analyses treated sequencing depth as roughly uniform across donors. There were a few CMV-associated chains whose specificity for CMV antigens was confirmed in vitro.

J was trimmed by 5 bases and V by 5 bases; bases with no gene match: 12. This CDR3 is built from 16 residues. Germline V CDR1 and CDR2: LNHDA, SQIVND (reference sequence). The study ran its PCR with 60 Vbeta and 13 Jbeta primers. Only in-frame clones appear in the TCRdb table, and some are missing; sequencing was by immunoSEQ multiplex PCR. The sample comprises around 280,000 clones, 70% to 90% of which are singletons, and roughly 2.1% rests with the top ten. The sequenced sample was PBMCs. This clonotype was sampled from a woman aged 18-29 years in good health and CMV-seronegative. The chain carries TRBV19 and TRBJ2-7, with TRBD1 matching over 10 bases. CDR3 in amino acids: CASSVRQGANPDEQYF. The CDR3 DNA reads as TGTGCCAGTAGTGTCCGACAGGGGGCTAATCCGGACGAGCAGTACTTC. Together with reference TRBV19 and TRBJ2-7, the CDR3 gives the full variable domain: DGGITQSPKYLFRKEGQNVTLSCEQNLNHDAMYWYRQDPGQGLRLIYYSQIVNDFQKGDIAEGYSVSREKKESFPLTVTSAQKNPTAFYLCASSVRQGANPDEQYFGPGTRLTVT.